This entry lists 15 T cell receptor beta chains sequenced from one sample in a study of cytomegalovirus exposure and HLA in healthy donors. 13 Jbeta primers and 60 Vbeta primers were used for the PCR. Profiling relied on immunoSEQ multiplex PCR, and the TCRdb table lists in-frame clones only, not all of them. The data contain 90,000 to 130,000 clones, approximately 83% of them singletons. The sequencing input was PBMCs. These receptors were taken from a man aged 40-49 years in good health and CMV-seronegative.

The chain carries TRBV5-1 and TRBJ1-5; TRBD1 might be the D (5 bases). The CDR3 extends over 16 amino acids. Germline lookup yields CDR1 SGHRS and CDR2 YFSETQ. Between the trimmed V and J ends, which lost 4 bases and 2 bases, there was a span of 16 bases. CDR3 residues: CASSPGQGGGNQPQHF. The CDR3 region has the DNA TGCGCCAGCAGCCCCGGCCAGGGAGGGGGCAATCAGCCCCAGCATTTT.

This rearrangement joins TRBV23-1 to TRBJ1-5; TRBD1 matches 9 bases. TRBV23-1 is assigned to the ORF class and has an uncertain function. The CDR3 is 21 amino acids. V trimming: 0 bases; J trimming: 11 bases; junction bases outside the gene matches: 26. CDR3 DNA: TGCGCCAGCAGTCAATCCCATATCAACGCGTCGACAGGGGGACAATCAGTGTCCCAGCATTTT. Translated: CASSQSHINASTGGQSVSQHF.

The chain is built from TRBV27 and TRBJ2-2; D is possibly TRBD1 (5 bases). The germline V gene has CDR1 MNHEY and CDR2 SMNVEV (reference sequence). The CDR3 spans 15 residues. The V gene lost 7 bases and the J gene lost 4 bases, with 16 bases spanning the gap. The CDR3, as DNA: TGTGCCAGCACTACATATGGACAACCCACCGGGGAGCTGTTTTTT. It yields the protein CASTTYGQPTGELFF.

CDR3 coding DNA: TGTGCCAGCAGCGCTGGGACAGGGAATGAAAAACTGTTTTTT. Its translation: CASSAGTGNEKLFF. The chain joins TRBV9 to TRBJ1-4; 9 nucleotides agree with TRBD1. Germline values: CDR1 SGDLS, CDR2 YYNGEE. V gave up 3 bases and J gave up 5 bases; unmatched junction bases: 2. The CDR3 consists of 14 residues.

The chain recombines TRBV4-2 with TRBJ1-1, with D perhaps TRBD1 (6 bases). The germline V gene has CDR1 LGHNA and CDR2 YNFKEQ. CDR3 size: 11 residues. The chain's CDR3 is CAAGARVGAFF. The DNA of the CDR3 is TGTGCTGCGGGGGCTCGGGTTGGGGCTTTCTTT.

J is TRBJ2-6 and V is TRBV30; possible D gene TRBD1, 5 bases. Germline loops: CDR1 GTSNPN, CDR2 SVGIG (reference sequence). The CDR3 covers 15 residues. Trimming pared 1 base from V and 4 bases from J, leaving 11 bases between. The CDR3 is CAWSEKGPGANVLTF. The CDR3 nucleotides read TGTGCCTGGAGTGAAAAGGGGCCAGGGGCCAACGTCCTGACTTTC. The full variable domain, rest sourced from reference TRBV30 and TRBJ2-6, is SQTIHQWPATLVQPVGSPLSLECTVEGTSNPNLYWYRQAAGRGLQLLFYSVGIGQISSEVPQNLSASRPQDRQFILSSKKLLLSDSGFYLCAWSEKGPGANVLTFGAGSRLTVL.

The V gene is TRBV19, the J gene TRBJ1-5, with D possibly matching TRBD1 (6 bases). With 3 bases removed from V and 5 bases from J, the gap between germline ends came to 14 bases. Germline V gene lookup returns CDR1 LNHDA and CDR2 SQIVND (reference sequence). The CDR3 runs to 15 residues. The CDR3 is CASSMFQGKDQPQHF. For the CDR3, the DNA is TGTGCCAGTAGTATGTTCCAGGGGAAGGATCAGCCCCAGCATTTT.

This chain connects TRBV18 to TRBJ1-2; 7 positions agree with TRBD1. The V segment lost 3 bases and the J segment 4 bases; nucleotides outside the gene matches: 8. CDR3 length: 15 amino acids. Germline V gene lookup returns CDR1 KGHSH and CDR2 LQKENI. The CDR3 spells CASSPGTVYPYGYTF. In nucleotides, the CDR3 is TGTGCCAGCTCACCCGGGACAGTTTACCCCTATGGCTACACCTTC.

The chain couples TRBV6-5 to TRBJ2-7, with a possible D match to TRBD1 (5 bases). Germline assignment: CDR1 MNHEY and CDR2 SVGAGI. This CDR3 has 14 residues. V lost 2 bases and J lost 2, with 10 bases in between. The CDR3 sequence: CASSYAARAYEQYF. Here the CDR3 DNA reads TGTGCCAGCAGTTACGCGGCCAGGGCCTACGAGCAGTACTTC.

The chain links TRBV7-2 to TRBJ1-6; 7 bases agree with TRBD1. Trimming at V came to 2 bases and at J to 7 bases, leaving 5 bases not matched to a gene. The CDR3 runs 15 residues. The germline V gene encodes CDR1 SGHTA and CDR2 FQGNSA. The CDR3 is CASSLSLQGNSPLHF. The CDR3 bases are TGTGCCAGCAGCTTAAGCTTACAGGGGAATTCACCCCTCCACTTT.

This rearrangement joins TRBV18 to TRBJ1-4; D is undetermined. Deletions cut 3 bases from V and 6 bases from J, with 14 bases between. The CDR3 contains 15 residues. CDR1 and CDR2 (germline): KGHSH, LQKENI. CDR3 sequence reads: CASSPQRPSDEKLFF. CDR3 DNA sequence: TGTGCCAGCTCACCGCAGCGCCCCTCGGATGAAAAACTGTTTTTT.

The chain has TRBV7-8 and TRBJ1-3; no clear D. The ends were cut back, 5 bases at V and 0 bases at J, with 11 bases in the middle. The V gene's germline CDR1 is SGHVS and CDR2 FQNEAQ. CDR3 size: 15 residues. CDR3: CASSPIGSSGNTIYF. The CDR3 region has the DNA TGTGCCAGCAGCCCCATTGGGAGCTCTGGAAACACCATATATTTT.

V and J are TRBV4-2 and TRBJ2-7; a weak D match, TRBD1 (6 bases). The germline V gene has CDR1 LGHNA and CDR2 YNFKEQ. Trimming shortened V by 2 bases and J by 2 bases, and 13 bases separated the two germline ends. The CDR3 has 15 residues. The CDR3 protein is CASSQFWGPTYEQYF. CDR3 nucleotide sequence: TGTGCCAGCAGCCAATTTTGGGGGCCCACCTACGAGCAGTACTTC.

The CDR3 reads CASSIEGGRPGETQYF. The CDR3 DNA is TGTGCCAGTAGTATCGAAGGGGGACGGCCCGGGGAGACCCAGTACTTC. This chain joins TRBV19 and TRBJ2-5; tentatively, D is TRBD1 (6 bases). Germline V lookup: CDR1 LNHDA, CDR2 SQIVND (reference sequence). CDR3 size: 16 residues. The V gene lost 3 bases and the J gene lost 5 bases, with 19 bases spanning the gap. The complete variable domain, with remaining parts taken from reference TRBV19 and TRBJ2-5, reads DGGITQSPKYLFRKEGQNVTLSCEQNLNHDAMYWYRQDPGQGLRLIYYSQIVNDFQKGDIAEGYSVSREKKESFPLTVTSAQKNPTAFYLCASSIEGGRPGETQYFGPGTRLLVL.

This chain uses TRBV15 with TRBJ2-7; a possible D gene is TRBD1 (5 bases). There are 14 residues in the CDR3. Per the germline V gene, CDR1 is LNHNV and CDR2 is YYDKDF (reference sequence). The germline V and J ends were trimmed by 1 base and 3 bases, with 10 bases remaining between them. This chain's CDR3 is CATSRGGVSYEQYF. CDR3 DNA sequence: TGTGCCACCAGCAGAGGGGGCGTTAGCTACGAGCAGTACTTC. The whole variable domain, filled in from reference TRBV15 and TRBJ2-7, reads DAMVIQNPRYQVTQFGKPVTLSCSQTLNHNVMYWYQQKSSQAPKLLFHYYDKDFNNEADTPDNFQSRRPNTSFCFLDIRSPGLGDTAMYLCATSRGGVSYEQYFGPGTRLTVT.